The 15 T cell receptor beta chains in this list originate from one sample, sequenced in a study of blood T cell repertoires in COVID-19. The method was immunoSEQ multiplex PCR; TCRdb's version includes in-frame clones alone and lacks a portion of them. The table shows approximately 210,000 clones, with approximately 90% occurring only once. Material: peripheral blood. The receptors stem from a woman between 40 and 50 years old with acute or convalescent COVID-19.

This chain connects TRBV3-1 (or the pseudogene TRBV3-2) to TRBJ1-2; possible D gene TRBD1, 6 bases. Per the germline V gene, CDR1 is LGHDT and CDR2 is YNNKEL (reference sequence). Deletions cut 4 bases from V and 7 bases from J, with 16 bases between. CDR3 length: 14 amino acids. The CDR3 sequence: CASSPPGGLSGYTF. The CDR3 nucleotides read TGTGCCAGCAGCCCCCCGGGGGGGCTGAGTGGCTACACCTTC.

The chain uses TRBV10-3 and TRBJ1-1; possibly TRBD1 for D (5 bases). V shed 11 bases and J shed 1 base, with 20 bases lying between them. The CDR3 runs 15 residues. The germline V gene has CDR1 ENHRY and CDR2 SYGVKD. The CDR3 loop reads CAVNNGGGTNTEAFF. The CDR3 DNA reads as TGTGCCGTCAACAATGGTGGAGGGACGAACACTGAAGCTTTCTTT.

CDR3 protein: CASTPGGRNYGYTF. CDR3 DNA sequence: TGTGCCAGCACCCCAGGGGGGAGGAACTATGGCTACACCTTC. This chain uses TRBV6-6 with TRBJ1-2, with 7 bases lining up with TRBD1. Germline V gives CDR1 MNHNY, CDR2 SVGAGI (reference sequence). J was trimmed by 2 bases and V by 7 bases; bases with no gene match: 7. The CDR3 runs 14 residues.

The rearrangement links TRBV9 to TRBJ1-1; D gene uncertain. The V and J ends lost 3 bases and 4 bases respectively, with 10 bases between them. Germline V gives CDR1 SGDLS, CDR2 YYNGEE. The CDR3 is 13 residues long. The CDR3 loop reads CASSAPSSTEAFF. CDR3 in DNA: TGTGCCAGCAGCGCACCATCGAGCACTGAAGCTTTCTTT.

The chain carries TRBV30 and TRBJ1-2; TRBD1 is a possible D gene (6 bases). V lost 2 bases and J lost 3, with 22 bases in between. Germline assignment: CDR1 GTSNPN and CDR2 SVGIG (reference sequence). CDR3 length equals 17 residues. CDR3 bases: TGTGCCTGGAGTCCTTTGAGGGGCAGGGGACGAGACTATGGCTACACCTTC. This codes for CAWSPLRGRGRDYGYTF.

V and J are TRBV5-5 and TRBJ1-2; D gene ambiguous. The V and J ends lost 5 bases and 7 bases respectively, with 15 bases between them. This CDR3 has 13 residues. Germline V gives CDR1 SGHKS, CDR2 YYEKEE (reference sequence). CDR3 amino acids: CASSAWGEVGYTF. Written as DNA, the CDR3 is TGTGCCAGCAGTGCGTGGGGAGAGGTTGGCTACACCTTC.

The chain uses TRBV5-6 and TRBJ2-2; the D is unclear. Germline lookup yields CDR1 SGHDT and CDR2 YYEEEE. V lost 3 bases to trimming and J lost 5 bases, with 8 bases between them. This CDR3 spans 13 amino acids. The CDR3 DNA sequence: TGTGCCAGCAGCTCAGGTTATACCGGGGAGCTGTTTTTT. Protein: CASSSGYTGELFF.

The sample holds one count of this clone. The chain uses TRBV6-4 and TRBJ1-6, with 7 bases identical to TRBD1. J gave up 10 bases and V 2 bases, and 8 bases lay outside the gene matches. The CDR3 contains 15 residues. The V gene's germline CDR1 is MRHNA and CDR2 SNTAGT. The CDR3 is CASSDRQGGGSPLHF. The CDR3 DNA is TGTGCCAGCAGTGACCGACAGGGTGGTGGCTCACCCCTCCACTTT.

The chain recombines TRBV6-2 or TRBV6-3 with TRBJ1-2, with D hard to call. V lost 0 bases and J lost 4, with 9 bases in between. This CDR3 comprises 14 residues. Germline CDR1 is MNHEY and CDR2 is SVGEGT. CDR3: CASSYSFGSYGYTF. DNA of the CDR3: TGTGCCAGCAGTTACTCGTTCGGGTCCTATGGCTACACCTTC.

V and J are TRBV4-1 and TRBJ1-1; a weak D match, TRBD1 (5 bases). CDR1 is MGHRA, CDR2 YSYEKL, per germline. Trimming removed 1 base at V and 3 bases at J, with 12 bases between. CDR3 size: 15 residues. CDR3 coding DNA: TGCGCCAGCAGCCAAGCCCCGCCGGGGGACACTGAAGCTTTCTTT. Protein product: CASSQAPPGDTEAFF.

The J gene is TRBJ2-5, the V gene TRBV2; the match to TRBD2 covers 7 bases. Unmatched junction bases numbered 6, after V lost 1 base and J lost 4 bases. The CDR3 runs 15 residues. Germline V CDR1 and CDR2: SNHLY, FYNNEI. The CDR3 DNA reads TGTGCCAGCAGTGAAGAGCCAGGCGGGGGAGAGACCCAGTACTTC. This sequence encodes CASSEEPGGGETQYF. Using reference TRBV2 and TRBJ2-5 for the parts outside the CDR3, the full variable domain is EPEVTQTPSHQVTQMGQEVILRCVPISNHLYFYWYRQILGQKVEFLVSFYNNEISEKSEIFDDQFSVERPDGSNFTLKIRSTKLEDSAMYFCASSEEPGGGETQYFGPGTRLLVL.

Comments on this clone: Other DNA sequences in the sample encode the same CDR3. The chain combines TRBV28 with TRBJ1-1; D unclear. V shed 3 bases and J shed 1 base, with 6 bases lying between them. Germline V gene lookup returns CDR1 MDHEN and CDR2 SYDVKM. This CDR3 is 13 amino acids long. CDR3 sequence reads: CASSLGRNTEAFF. CDR3 nucleotides: TGTGCCAGCAGTTTGGGGAGGAACACTGAAGCTTTCTTT.

The chain employs TRBV27 and TRBJ1-5, with 7 bases lining up with TRBD1. Germline V gene sequence: CDR1 MNHEY, CDR2 SMNVEV (reference sequence). The CDR3 has 17 residues. The J segment lost 4 bases and the V segment lost 0 bases, leaving 9 bases of the junction unmatched. The CDR3 coding sequence is TGTGCCAGCAGTTTATCAGGGACAGCTCTAGGGAATCAGCCCCAGCATTTT. Residues: CASSLSGTALGNQPQHF.

The genes are TRBV10-3 and TRBJ1-6, with 8 positions matching TRBD1. The length of the CDR3 is 15 residues. Germline CDR1 and CDR2: ENHRY and SYGVKD. Trimming removed 6 bases from V and 7 bases from J; junction bases left unmatched: 8. The DNA for the CDR3 is TGTGCCATCAGCAGCTGGACAGGGACAAATTCACCCCTCCACTTT. Encoded protein: CAISSWTGTNSPLHF.

The V gene is TRBV4-1, the J gene TRBJ1-4; 8 bases align to TRBD1. Germline CDR1 and CDR2: MGHRA and YSYEKL. The CDR3 is made up of 14 amino acids. Trimming took 6 bases from V and 7 from J; bases not matched to a gene: 7. CDR3 residues: CASRQGASIEKLFF. The CDR3 coding sequence is TGCGCCAGCAGGCAGGGGGCTAGTATTGAAAAACTGTTTTTT.